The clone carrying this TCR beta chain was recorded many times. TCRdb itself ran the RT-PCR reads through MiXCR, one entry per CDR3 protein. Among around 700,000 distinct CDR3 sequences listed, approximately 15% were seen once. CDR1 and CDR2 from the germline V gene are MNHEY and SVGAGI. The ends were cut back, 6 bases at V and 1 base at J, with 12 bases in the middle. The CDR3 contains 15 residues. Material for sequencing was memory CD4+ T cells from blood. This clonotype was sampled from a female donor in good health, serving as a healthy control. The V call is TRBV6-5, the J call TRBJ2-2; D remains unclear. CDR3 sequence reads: CASRTPVGNTGELFF. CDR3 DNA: TGTGCCAGCAGGACCCCGGTCGGGAACACCGGGGAGCTGTTTTTT.